This T cell receptor (beta chain) was obtained from a study of radiation and T cells in renal cell carcinoma. Overall study findings and caveats: Top tumor clonotypes rose in blood 2 weeks post-radiation, then contracted. No pretreatment tumor biopsies were available for baseline clonotypes.

Notes on this clone: Antigen: not known.

Sequencing used immunoSEQ multiplex PCR; TCRdb keeps in-frame clones, though not all of them. The sample has approximately 150,000 clones; around 89% are singletons. Germline V gives CDR1 MNHEY, CDR2 SMNVEV (reference sequence). The CDR3 spans 12 residues. Trimming shortened V by 6 bases and J by 10 bases, and 15 bases separated the two germline ends. Described time point: baseline pretreatment blood. As to treatment: 15 Gy SBRT to primary tumor, nephrectomy 4 weeks later. The tumor was a clear cell renal cell carcinoma. Sequenced material: blood, taken from a patient whose treatment included radiotherapy and nephrectomy. The clonotype originates from a woman in her 70s with renal cell carcinoma. The chain carries TRBV27 and TRBJ1-2; D uncertain. This CDR3 reads CASRTGSFDYTF. CDR3 DNA: TGTGCCAGCAGAACCGGGTCCTTTGACTACACCTTC.